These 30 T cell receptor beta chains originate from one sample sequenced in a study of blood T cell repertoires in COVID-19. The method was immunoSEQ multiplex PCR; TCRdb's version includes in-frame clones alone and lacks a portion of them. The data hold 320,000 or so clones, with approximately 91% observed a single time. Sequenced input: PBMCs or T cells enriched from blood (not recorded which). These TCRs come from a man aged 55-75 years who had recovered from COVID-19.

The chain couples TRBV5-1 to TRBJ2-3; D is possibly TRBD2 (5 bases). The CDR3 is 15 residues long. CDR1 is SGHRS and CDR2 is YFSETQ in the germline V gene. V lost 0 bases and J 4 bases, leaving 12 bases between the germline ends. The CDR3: CASSLASASPDTQYF. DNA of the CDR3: TGCGCCAGCAGCTTGGCCTCCGCTAGCCCAGATACGCAGTATTTT.

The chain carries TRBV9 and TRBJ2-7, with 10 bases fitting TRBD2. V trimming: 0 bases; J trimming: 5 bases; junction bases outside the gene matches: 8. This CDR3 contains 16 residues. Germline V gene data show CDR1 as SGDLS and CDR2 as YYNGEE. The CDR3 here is CASSVGSLAGVNEQYF. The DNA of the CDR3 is TGTGCCAGCAGCGTAGGTTCGCTAGCGGGAGTCAACGAGCAGTACTTC.

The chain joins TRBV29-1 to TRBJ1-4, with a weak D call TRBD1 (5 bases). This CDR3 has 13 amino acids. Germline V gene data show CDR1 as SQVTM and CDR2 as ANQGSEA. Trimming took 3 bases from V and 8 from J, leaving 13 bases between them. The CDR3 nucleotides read TGCAGCGTTGAGGGAGGGGCCCGGGAAAAACTGTTTTTT. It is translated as CSVEGGAREKLFF. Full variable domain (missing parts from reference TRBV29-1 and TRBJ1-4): SAVISQKPSRDICQRGTSLTIQCQVDSQVTMMFWYRQQPGQSLTLIATANQGSEATYESGFVIDKFPISRPNLTFSTLTVSNMSPEDSSIYLCSVEGGAREKLFFGSGTQLSVL.

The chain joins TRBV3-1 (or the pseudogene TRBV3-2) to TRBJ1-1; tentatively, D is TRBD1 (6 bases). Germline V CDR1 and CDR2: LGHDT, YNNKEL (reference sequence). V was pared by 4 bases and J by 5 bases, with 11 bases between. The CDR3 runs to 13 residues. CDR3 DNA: TGTGCCAGCAGCCTAAGGGGGTATACTGAAGCTTTCTTT. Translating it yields CASSLRGYTEAFF.

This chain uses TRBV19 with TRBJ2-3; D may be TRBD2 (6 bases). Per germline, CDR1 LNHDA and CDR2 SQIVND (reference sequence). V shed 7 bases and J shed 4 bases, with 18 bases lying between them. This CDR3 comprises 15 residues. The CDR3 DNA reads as TGTGCCAGTACTACTCCCGGGGGTGGTCCAGATACGCAGTATTTT. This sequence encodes CASTTPGGGPDTQYF.

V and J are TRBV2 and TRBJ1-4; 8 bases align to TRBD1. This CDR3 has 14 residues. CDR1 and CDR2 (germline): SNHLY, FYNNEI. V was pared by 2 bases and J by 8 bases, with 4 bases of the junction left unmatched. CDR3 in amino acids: CASSEQGAGEKLFF. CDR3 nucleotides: TGTGCCAGCAGTGAACAGGGGGCCGGCGAAAAACTGTTTTTT.

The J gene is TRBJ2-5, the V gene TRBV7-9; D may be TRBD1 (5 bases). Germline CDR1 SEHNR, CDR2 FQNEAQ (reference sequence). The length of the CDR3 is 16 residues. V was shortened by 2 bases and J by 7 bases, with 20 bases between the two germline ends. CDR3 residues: CASSLQVGPLVGTQYF. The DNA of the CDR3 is TGTGCCAGCAGCTTACAAGTGGGGCCTTTGGTGGGGACCCAGTACTTC.

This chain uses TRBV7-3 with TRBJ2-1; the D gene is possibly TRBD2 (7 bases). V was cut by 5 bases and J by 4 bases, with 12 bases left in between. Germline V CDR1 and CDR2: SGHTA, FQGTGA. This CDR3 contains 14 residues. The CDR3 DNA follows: TGTGCCAGCAGCCCGGGGGGCGTTTACAATGAGCAGTTCTTC. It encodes CASSPGGVYNEQFF.

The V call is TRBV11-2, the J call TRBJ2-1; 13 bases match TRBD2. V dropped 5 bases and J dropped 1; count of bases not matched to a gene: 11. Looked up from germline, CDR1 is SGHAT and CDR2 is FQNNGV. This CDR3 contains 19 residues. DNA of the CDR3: TGTGCCAGCAGCCGAGGGGAACTAGCGGGAGGGTCGTCCTACAATGAGCAGTTCTTC. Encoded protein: CASSRGELAGGSSYNEQFF. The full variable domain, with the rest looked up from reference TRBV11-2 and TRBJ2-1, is EAGVAQSPRYKIIEKRQSVAFWCNPISGHATLYWYQQILGQGPKLLIQFQNNGVVDDSQLPKDRFSAERLKGVDSTLKIQPAKLEDSAVYLCASSRGELAGGSSYNEQFFGPGTRLTVL.

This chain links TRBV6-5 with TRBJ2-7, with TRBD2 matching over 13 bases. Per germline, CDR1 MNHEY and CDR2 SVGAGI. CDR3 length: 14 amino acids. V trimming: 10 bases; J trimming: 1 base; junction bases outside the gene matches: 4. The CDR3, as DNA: TGTGCCACCAAGACTAGCGGGAGGTCCTACGAGCAGTACTTC. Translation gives CATKTSGRSYEQYF.

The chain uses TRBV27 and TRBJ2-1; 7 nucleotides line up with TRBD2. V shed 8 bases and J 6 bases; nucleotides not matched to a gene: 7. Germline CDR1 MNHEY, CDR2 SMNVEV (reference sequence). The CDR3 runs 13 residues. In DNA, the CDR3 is TGTGCCAGCCCTGGGACTATCATCAATGAGCAGTTCTTC. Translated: CASPGTIINEQFF.

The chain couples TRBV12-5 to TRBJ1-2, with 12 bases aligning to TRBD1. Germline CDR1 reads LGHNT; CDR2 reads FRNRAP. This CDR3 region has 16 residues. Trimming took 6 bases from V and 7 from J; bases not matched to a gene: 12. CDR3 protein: CASGWDRGLPIRGYTF. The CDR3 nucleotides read TGTGCTAGTGGCTGGGACAGGGGGCTCCCTATTCGTGGCTACACCTTC.

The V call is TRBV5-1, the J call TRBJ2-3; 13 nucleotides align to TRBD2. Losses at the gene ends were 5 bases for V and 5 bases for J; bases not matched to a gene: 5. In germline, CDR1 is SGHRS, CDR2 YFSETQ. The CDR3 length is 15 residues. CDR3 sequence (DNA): TGCGCCAGCAGACCCGGACTAGCGGGAGAAGATACGCAGTATTTT. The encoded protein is CASRPGLAGEDTQYF.

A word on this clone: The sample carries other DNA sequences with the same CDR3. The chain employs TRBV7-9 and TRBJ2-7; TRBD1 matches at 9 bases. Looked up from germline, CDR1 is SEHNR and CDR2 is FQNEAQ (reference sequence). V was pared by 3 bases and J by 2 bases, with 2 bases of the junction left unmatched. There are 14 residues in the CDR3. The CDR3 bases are TGTGCCAGCAGCTTGGGACAGGGAACCTACGAGCAGTACTTC. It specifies CASSLGQGTYEQYF.

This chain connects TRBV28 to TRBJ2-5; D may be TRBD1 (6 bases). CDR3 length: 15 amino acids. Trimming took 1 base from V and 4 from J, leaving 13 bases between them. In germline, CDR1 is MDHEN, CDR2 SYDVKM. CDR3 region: CASSLFRGGGETQYF. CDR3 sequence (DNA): TGTGCCAGCAGTTTATTCAGGGGTGGAGGAGAGACCCAGTACTTC.

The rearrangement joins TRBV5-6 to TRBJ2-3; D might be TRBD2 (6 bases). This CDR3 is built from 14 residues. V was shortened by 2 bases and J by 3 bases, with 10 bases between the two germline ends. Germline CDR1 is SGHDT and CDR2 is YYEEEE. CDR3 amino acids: CASSLVRGTDTQYF. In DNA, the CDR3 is TGTGCCAGCAGCTTAGTACGGGGGACAGATACGCAGTATTTT.

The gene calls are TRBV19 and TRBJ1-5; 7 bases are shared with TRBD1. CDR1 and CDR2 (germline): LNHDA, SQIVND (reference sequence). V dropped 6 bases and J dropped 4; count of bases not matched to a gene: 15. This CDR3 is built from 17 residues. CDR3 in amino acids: CASRELLKGQPNQPQHF. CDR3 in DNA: TGTGCCAGTAGGGAATTATTGAAGGGACAGCCAAATCAGCCCCAGCATTTT. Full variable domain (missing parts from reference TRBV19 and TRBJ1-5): DGGITQSPKYLFRKEGQNVTLSCEQNLNHDAMYWYRQDPGQGLRLIYYSQIVNDFQKGDIAEGYSVSREKKESFPLTVTSAQKNPTAFYLCASRELLKGQPNQPQHFGDGTRLSIL.

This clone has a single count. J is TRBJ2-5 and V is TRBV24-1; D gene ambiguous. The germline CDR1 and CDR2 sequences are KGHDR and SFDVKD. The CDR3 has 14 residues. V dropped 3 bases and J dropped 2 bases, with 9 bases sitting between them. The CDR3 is CATSDLGVQETQYF. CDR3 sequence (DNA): TGTGCCACCAGTGATCTTGGAGTACAAGAGACCCAGTACTTC.

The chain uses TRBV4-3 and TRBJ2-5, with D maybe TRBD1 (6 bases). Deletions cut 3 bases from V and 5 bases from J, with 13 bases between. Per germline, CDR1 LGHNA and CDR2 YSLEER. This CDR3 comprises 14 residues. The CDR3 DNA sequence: TGCGCCAGCAGCCATAGATGGGGGCGGGAGACCCAGTACTTC. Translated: CASSHRWGRETQYF.

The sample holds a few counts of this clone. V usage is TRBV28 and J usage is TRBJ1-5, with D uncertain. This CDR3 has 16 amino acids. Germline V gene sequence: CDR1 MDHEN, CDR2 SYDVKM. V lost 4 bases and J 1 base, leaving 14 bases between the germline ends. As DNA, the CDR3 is TGTGCCAGCAGTTCCCTCAACCCGGGAAGCAATCAGCCCCAGCATTTT. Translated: CASSSLNPGSNQPQHF.

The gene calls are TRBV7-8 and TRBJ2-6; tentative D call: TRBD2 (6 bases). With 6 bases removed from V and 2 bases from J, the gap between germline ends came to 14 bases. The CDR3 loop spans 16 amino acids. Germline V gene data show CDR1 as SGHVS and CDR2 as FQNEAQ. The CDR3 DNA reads TGTGCCAGCAGTCTCCCGGGAGCCACTGGGGCCAACGTCCTGACTTTC. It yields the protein CASSLPGATGANVLTF.

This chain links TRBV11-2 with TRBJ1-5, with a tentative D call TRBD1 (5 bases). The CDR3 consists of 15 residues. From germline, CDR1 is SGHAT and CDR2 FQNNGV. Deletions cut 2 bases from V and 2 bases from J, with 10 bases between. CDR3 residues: CASSLWGEGNQPQHF. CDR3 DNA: TGTGCCAGCAGCTTATGGGGCGAGGGCAATCAGCCCCAGCATTTT.

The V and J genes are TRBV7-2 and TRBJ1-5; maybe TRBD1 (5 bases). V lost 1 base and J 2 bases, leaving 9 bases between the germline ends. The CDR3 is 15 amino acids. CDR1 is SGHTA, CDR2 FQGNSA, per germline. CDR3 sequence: CASSLVRVGNQPQHF. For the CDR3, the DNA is TGTGCCAGCAGCTTAGTCAGGGTTGGCAATCAGCCCCAGCATTTT.

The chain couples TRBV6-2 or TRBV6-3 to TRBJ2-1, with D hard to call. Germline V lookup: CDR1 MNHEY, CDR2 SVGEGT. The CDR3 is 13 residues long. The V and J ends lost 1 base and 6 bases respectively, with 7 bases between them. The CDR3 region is CASSYLLANEQFF. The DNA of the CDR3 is TGTGCCAGCAGTTACTTATTAGCCAATGAGCAGTTCTTC.

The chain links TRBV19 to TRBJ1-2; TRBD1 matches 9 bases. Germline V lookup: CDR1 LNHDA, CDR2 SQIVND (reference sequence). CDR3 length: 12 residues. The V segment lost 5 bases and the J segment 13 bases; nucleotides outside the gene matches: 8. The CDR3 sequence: CASSPTRTGATF. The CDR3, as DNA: TGTGCCAGTAGTCCCACCCGGACAGGGGCCACCTTC.

This CDR3 reads CASSVSDYYEQYF. For the CDR3, the DNA is TGTGCCAGCAGCGTCAGCGACTACTACGAGCAGTACTTC. The chain carries TRBV9 and TRBJ2-7; D is perhaps TRBD2 (5 bases). This CDR3 has 13 amino acids. Trimming removed 2 bases at V and 3 bases at J, with 9 bases between. Germline CDR1 is SGDLS and CDR2 is YYNGEE.

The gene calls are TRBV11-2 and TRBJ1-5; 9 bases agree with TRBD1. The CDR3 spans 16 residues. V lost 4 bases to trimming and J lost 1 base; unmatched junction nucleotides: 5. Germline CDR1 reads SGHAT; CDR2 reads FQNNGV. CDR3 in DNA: TGTGCCAGCAGCTGGGGGACAGGGAGGAGCAATCAGCCCCAGCATTTT. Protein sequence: CASSWGTGRSNQPQHF.

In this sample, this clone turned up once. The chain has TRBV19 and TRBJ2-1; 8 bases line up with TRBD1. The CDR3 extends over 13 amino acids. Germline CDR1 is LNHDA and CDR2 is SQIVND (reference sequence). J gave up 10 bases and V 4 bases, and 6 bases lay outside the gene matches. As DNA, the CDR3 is TGTGCCAGTAGTACGGACAGGGTTTACGAGCAGTTCTTC. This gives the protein CASSTDRVYEQFF.

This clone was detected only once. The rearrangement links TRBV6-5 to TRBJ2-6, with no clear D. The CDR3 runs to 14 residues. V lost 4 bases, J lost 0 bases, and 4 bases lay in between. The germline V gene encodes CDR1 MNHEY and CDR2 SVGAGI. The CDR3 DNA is TGTGCCAGCAGTTTGCGCTCTGGGGCCAACGTCCTGACTTTC. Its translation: CASSLRSGANVLTF.

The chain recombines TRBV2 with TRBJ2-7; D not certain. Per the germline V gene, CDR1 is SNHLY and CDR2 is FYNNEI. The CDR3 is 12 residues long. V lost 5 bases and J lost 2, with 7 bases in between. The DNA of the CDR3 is TGTGCCAGCAGTCGCGACACCTACGAGCAGTACTTC. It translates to CASSRDTYEQYF.